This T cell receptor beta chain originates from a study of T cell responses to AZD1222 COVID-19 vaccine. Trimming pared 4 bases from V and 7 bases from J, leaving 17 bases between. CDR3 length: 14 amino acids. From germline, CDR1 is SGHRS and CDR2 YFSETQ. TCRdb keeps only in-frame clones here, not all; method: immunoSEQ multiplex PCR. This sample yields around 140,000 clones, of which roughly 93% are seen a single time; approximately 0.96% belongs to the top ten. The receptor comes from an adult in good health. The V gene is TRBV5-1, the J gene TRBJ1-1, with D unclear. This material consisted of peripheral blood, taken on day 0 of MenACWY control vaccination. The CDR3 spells CASSPIAGVGEAFF. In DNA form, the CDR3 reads TGCGCCAGCAGCCCTATAGCGGGAGTCGGTGAAGCTTTCTTT.